Only a few counts were recorded for the clone carrying this TCR beta chain. The record originates from a study of T cells in Graves' hyperthyroidism and ophthalmopathy. Amplified TCR beta CDR3 regions came from RNA transcripts. TCR CDR3 underwent first-round RT-PCR with the HTBI primer set. One entry per CDR3 protein, called by TCRdb with MiXCR from the multiplex PCR reads. The profile shows about 350,000 distinct CDR3 sequences, approximately 13% of them singletons. The sequence came from a woman aged 25 to 45 with Graves' hyperthyroidism. The sample taken for sequencing was blood.

The CDR3 sequence is CATSPGANVLTF. The CDR3 bases are TGTGCCACCTCCCCTGGGGCCAACGTCCTGACTTTC. The chain has TRBV27 and TRBJ2-6; D is uncertain. Germline assignment: CDR1 MNHEY and CDR2 SMNVEV (reference sequence). This CDR3 contains 12 residues. Trimming shortened V by 10 bases and J by 2 bases, and 6 bases separated the two germline ends.